The 13 T cell receptor beta chains below come from one sample, sequenced in a study of shared clonotypes between healthy human individuals. Measured with immunoSEQ multiplex PCR; TCRdb has only the in-frame clones, and not every one. In the table there are 2,500,000 or so clones, 80% to 95% of which are singletons. The sequencing sample was made of naive CD4+ T cells from PBMCs. Described subset: CD45RA+ positively selected. The source of these receptors is a man between 18 and 35 years old in good health. Some clones in this sample may be carry-over from other donors' samples.

The chain couples TRBV11-2 to TRBJ2-7; D is ambiguous. V was cut by 3 bases and J by 3 bases, with 9 bases left in between. The length of the CDR3 is 13 residues. CDR1 is SGHAT and CDR2 is FQNNGV in the germline V gene. This chain's CDR3 is CASSFSFSYEQYF. The CDR3 nucleotides are TGTGCCAGCAGCTTTAGTTTTAGCTACGAGCAGTACTTC.

This sequence joins TRBV6-4 and TRBJ2-3, with TRBD1 matching 9 bases. The CDR3 covers 15 residues. CDR1 is MRHNA, CDR2 SNTAGT, per germline. V trimming: 3 bases; J trimming: 4 bases; junction bases outside the gene matches: 5. In nucleotides, the CDR3 is TGTGCCAGCAGTGAGGTACAGGGGGCTTCAGATACGCAGTATTTT. Amino acids: CASSEVQGASDTQYF.

This chain joins TRBV6-1 and TRBJ2-7, with 8 bases lining up with TRBD1. The CDR3 extends over 15 amino acids. Trimming cost V 5 bases and J 1 base; bases outside gene matches: 7. Germline values: CDR1 MNHNS, CDR2 SASEGT. CDR3 amino acids: CASSPDRGRSYEQYF. The CDR3 DNA reads TGTGCCAGCAGTCCCGACAGGGGTCGGTCCTACGAGCAGTACTTC.

The chain couples TRBV11-2 to TRBJ1-2; 8 bases are shared with TRBD1. Germline V gene data show CDR1 as SGHAT and CDR2 as FQNNGV. Trimming took 1 base from V and 4 from J; bases not matched to a gene: 5. The CDR3 has 15 residues. The CDR3 here is CASSLAAGGFYGYTF. DNA of the CDR3: TGTGCCAGCAGCTTAGCGGCAGGGGGCTTCTATGGCTACACCTTC.

This clone was seen only once. One end of the junction does not line up with germline, which may come from a read error. The gene calls are TRBV28 and TRBJ2-1; D is undetermined. The CDR3 sequence is 12 residues long. CDR1 and CDR2 from the germline V gene are MDHEN and SYDVKM. The CDR3 is CASSVLTSPALF. The CDR3 bases are TGTGCCAGCAGTGTCCTGACGTCCCCGGCGCTCTTC.

This chain uses TRBV10-3 with TRBJ2-5, with 11 bases matching TRBD2. With 6 bases clipped from V and 3 bases from J, the junction kept 0 bases outside the gene matches. Per germline, CDR1 ENHRY and CDR2 SYGVKD. The CDR3 consists of 13 residues. The CDR3: CAIRLAGEETQYF. The CDR3, as DNA: TGTGCCATCAGACTAGCGGGAGAAGAGACCCAGTACTTC.

The count of this clone is one. The rearrangement uses TRBV28 and TRBJ2-7; 12 nucleotides agree with TRBD2. J lost 5 bases, V lost 9 bases, and 17 bases had no gene match. CDR1 is MDHEN and CDR2 is SYDVKM in the germline V gene. This CDR3 contains 17 residues. The CDR3 loop is CASPPGTSGWDGDEQYF. The CDR3 DNA follows: TGTGCCAGTCCTCCCGGGACTAGCGGGTGGGATGGGGACGAGCAGTACTTC. Full variable domain (missing parts from reference TRBV28 and TRBJ2-7): DVKVTQSSRYLVKRTGEKVFLECVQDMDHENMFWYRQDPGLGLRLIYFSYDVKMKEKGDIPEGYSVSREKKERFSLILESASTNQTSMYLCASPPGTSGWDGDEQYFGPGTRLTVT.

This clone showed up just once. The chain recombines TRBV28 with TRBJ2-3, with D possibly TRBD1 on 5 matching bases. V was trimmed by 4 bases and J by 0 bases, leaving 14 bases between them. The CDR3 covers 16 residues. Germline-derived CDR1 and CDR2 are MDHEN and SYDVKM. CDR3 sequence: CASSWGRTTSTDTQYF. CDR3 DNA: TGTGCCAGCAGTTGGGGAAGGACAACTAGCACAGATACGCAGTATTTT.

V gene TRBV6-1 combines with J gene TRBJ1-1; 8 nucleotides match TRBD1. The V gene's germline CDR1 is MNHNS and CDR2 SASEGT. This CDR3 contains 13 residues. The V gene end was trimmed by 4 bases and the J gene end by 3 bases; junction bases not matched to a gene: 1. The CDR3 nucleotides are TGTGCCAGCAGTGCGGACAGGGACACTGAAGCTTTCTTT. This encodes CASSADRDTEAFF.

The chain employs TRBV7-9 and TRBJ1-1; D remains ambiguous. This CDR3 is 17 amino acids long. Germline V lookup: CDR1 SEHNR, CDR2 FQNEAQ (reference sequence). V dropped 2 bases and J dropped 1 base, with 17 bases sitting between them. This chain's CDR3 is CASSLLTGTPRNTEAFF. The DNA for the CDR3 is TGTGCCAGCAGCTTATTAACGGGTACGCCGAGGAACACTGAAGCTTTCTTT.

The J gene is TRBJ1-2, the V gene TRBV12-5, with 9 bases that match TRBD1. The CDR3 has 15 amino acids. V lost 1 base and J lost 7; bases outside the gene matches: 7. CDR1 is LGHNT, CDR2 FRNRAP, per germline. The DNA of the CDR3 is TGTGCTAGTGGTTTGGCGGGGACAGGGCCAGGTGGCTACACCTTC. It translates to CASGLAGTGPGGYTF. The full variable domain, in which reference TRBV12-5 and TRBJ1-2 provide the parts outside the CDR3, is DARVTQTPRHKVTEMGQEVTMRCQPILGHNTVFWYRQTMMQGLELLAYFRNRAPLDDSGMPKDRFSAEMPDATLATLKIQPSEPRDSAVYFCASGLAGTGPGGYTFGSGTRLTVV.

The gene calls are TRBV5-6 and TRBJ2-6, with 12 nucleotides matching TRBD1. This CDR3 has 15 amino acids. Germline CDR1 reads SGHDT; CDR2 reads YYEEEE. Germline trimming cut 0 bases from V and 14 bases from J; bases unmatched to any gene: 6. The CDR3 coding sequence is TGTGCCAGCAGCTTGGGGGGACAGGGGGCCCACATCCTGACTTTC. Translated, it gives CASSLGGQGAHILTF.

The V gene is TRBV11-2, the J gene TRBJ2-3, with D perhaps TRBD1 or TRBD2 (7 bases each). With 6 bases removed from V and 3 bases from J, the gap between germline ends came to 16 bases. The CDR3 runs to 15 residues. CDR1 SGHAT and CDR2 FQNNGV come from the germline V gene. In nucleotides, the CDR3 is TGTGCCAGCAGTCCCAGGGGGGGGAGAACAGATACGCAGTATTTT. Encoded protein: CASSPRGGRTDTQYF.